Each of the 32 T cell receptor beta chains below was sequenced from the same sample in a study of cytomegalovirus exposure and HLA in healthy donors. The repertoire was sequenced with immunoSEQ multiplex PCR; TCRdb's copy has only in-frame clones and lacks some. Seen here are fewer than 200,000 clones, 85% observed once, and the top ten hold about 15%. Sequencing was done on a sample of PBMCs. The origin of the receptors is a man aged 18 to 29 in good health and CMV-seropositive.

The chain has TRBV9 and TRBJ2-1; 8 bases line up with TRBD2. V gave up 1 base and J gave up 0 bases; unmatched junction bases: 6. The V gene's germline CDR1 is SGDLS and CDR2 YYNGEE. CDR3 length: 17 amino acids. CDR3 in DNA: TGTGCCAGCAGCGTACGGTTCCTAGCGGGCTCCTACAATGAGCAGTTCTTC. Translated, it gives CASSVRFLAGSYNEQFF. The variable domain in full, completed from reference TRBV9 and TRBJ2-1, reads DSGVTQTPKHLITATGQRVTLRCSPRSGDLSVYWYQQSLDQGLQFLIQYYNGEERAKGNILERFSAQQFPDLHSELNLSSLELGDSALYFCASSVRFLAGSYNEQFFGPGTRLTVL.

The chain recombines TRBV28 with TRBJ1-2, with TRBD1 matching 7 bases. The CDR3 is 12 amino acids. The germline V gene has CDR1 MDHEN and CDR2 SYDVKM. Trimming at V came to 5 bases and at J to 8 bases, leaving 5 bases not matched to a gene. The CDR3 nucleotides read TGTGCCAGCAGTGGCAGGGGGTACGGCTACACCTTC. Protein product: CASSGRGYGYTF.

The rearrangement links TRBV28 to TRBJ1-1; no clear D. The length of the CDR3 is 16 residues. Germline V gives CDR1 MDHEN, CDR2 SYDVKM. V was trimmed by 3 bases and J by 7 bases, leaving 21 bases between them. CDR3 bases: TGTGCCAGCAGTTTTTTGGACGGGTCGGGGTATAATGAAGCTTTCTTT. Translated, it gives CASSFLDGSGYNEAFF.

In its sample, this clone was seen once. The chain carries TRBV5-1 and TRBJ1-2; D ambiguous. Germline CDR1 is SGHRS and CDR2 is YFSETQ. The CDR3 spans 16 residues. V lost 4 bases and J lost 0, with 16 bases in between. The CDR3 DNA follows: TGCGCCAGCAGCCCGGCGGGCTCCACGGCTAACTATGGCTACACCTTC. This gives the protein CASSPAGSTANYGYTF.

This clone appeared once. CDR3 bases: TGTGCCAGTAGCGAGTCGAACACCGGGGAGCTGTTTTTT. Its protein is CASSESNTGELFF. The chain recombines TRBV19 with TRBJ2-2; D is uncertain. The germline V and J ends were trimmed by 6 bases and 0 bases, with 5 bases remaining between them. The V gene's germline CDR1 is LNHDA and CDR2 SQIVND (reference sequence). CDR3 length: 13 residues.

This chain uses TRBV5-6 with TRBJ1-4; TRBD1 matches at 7 bases. V lost 4 bases to trimming and J lost 5 bases; unmatched junction nucleotides: 11. The germline gives CDR1 SGHDT, CDR2 YYEEEE. The CDR3 spans 16 residues. CDR3: CASSHRRQGRNEKLFF. The CDR3 DNA reads TGTGCCAGCAGCCACCGTCGACAGGGCCGAAATGAAAAACTGTTTTTT.

The chain couples TRBV4-1 to TRBJ2-2; TRBD2 agrees at 11 bases. The CDR3 is 18 amino acids. Looked up from germline, CDR1 is MGHRA and CDR2 is YSYEKL. The junction had 7 bases not matched to a gene; V was cut back by 2 bases and J by 2 bases. The CDR3 sequence is CASSQSVAGGLNTGELFF. The CDR3 nucleotides read TGCGCCAGCAGCCAATCCGTAGCGGGGGGGCTTAACACCGGGGAGCTGTTTTTT.

The chain is built from TRBV29-1 and TRBJ2-1; 7 nucleotides agree with TRBD1. J gave up 2 bases and V 1 base, and 2 bases lay outside the gene matches. The CDR3 has 14 amino acids. CDR1 SQVTM and CDR2 ANQGSEA come from the germline V gene. CDR3 loop: CSVEGGGAYNEQFF. The CDR3, as DNA: TGCAGCGTTGAAGGAGGGGGCGCCTACAATGAGCAGTTCTTC.

The chain uses TRBV7-3 and TRBJ2-3, with D perhaps matching TRBD2 (6 bases). The CDR3 totals 13 residues. V lost 3 bases to trimming and J lost 4 bases, with 8 bases between them. Germline CDR1 SGHTA, CDR2 FQGTGA. The CDR3 nucleotides are TGTGCCAGCAGCTTGGGACTTTCAGATACGCAGTATTTT. Translating it yields CASSLGLSDTQYF.

The gene calls are TRBV6-6 and TRBJ1-2, with 12 nucleotides matching TRBD1. Germline V gene lookup returns CDR1 MNHNY and CDR2 SVGAGI (reference sequence). The CDR3 totals 15 residues. The J segment lost 7 bases and the V segment lost 5 bases, leaving 8 bases of the junction unmatched. The CDR3 spells CASSQGQGAIGGYTF. The CDR3 DNA reads as TGTGCCAGCAGTCAGGGACAGGGGGCCATCGGTGGCTACACCTTC.

This chain connects TRBV28 to TRBJ2-2; 11 nucleotides match TRBD1. This CDR3 comprises 16 residues. Germline V lookup: CDR1 MDHEN, CDR2 SYDVKM. V lost 0 bases and J lost 5; bases outside the gene matches: 2. CDR3 residues: CASSLWGQGETGELFF. The CDR3 DNA reads TGTGCCAGCAGTTTATGGGGACAGGGGGAGACCGGGGAGCTGTTTTTT.

The chain recombines TRBV19 with TRBJ2-3, with D perhaps TRBD2 (7 bases). CDR3 length: 18 residues. From germline, CDR1 is LNHDA and CDR2 SQIVND (reference sequence). V lost 4 bases and J lost 2, with 22 bases in between. The CDR3 protein is CASSNRAPRAGNTDTQYF. DNA of the CDR3: TGTGCCAGTAGTAACAGGGCACCTAGAGCGGGAAACACAGATACGCAGTATTTT.

This clone has more than one count but fewer than ten. This sequence joins TRBV2 and TRBJ2-7, with TRBD1 identical over 8 bases. This CDR3 has 13 amino acids. With 1 base clipped from V and 5 bases from J, the junction kept 1 base outside the gene matches. Germline CDR1 SNHLY, CDR2 FYNNEI. The DNA for the CDR3 is TGTGCCAGCAGTGAAGGGACAGGGAACGAGCAGTACTTC. This translates into CASSEGTGNEQYF.

V and J are TRBV19 and TRBJ2-7, with a weak D call TRBD1 (6 bases). V lost 1 base and J lost 6, with 16 bases in between. This CDR3 region has 15 residues. Looked up from germline, CDR1 is LNHDA and CDR2 is SQIVND (reference sequence). The CDR3 sequence: CASSIAGTPASEQYF. CDR3 coding DNA: TGTGCCAGTAGTATAGCCGGGACACCGGCTAGCGAGCAGTACTTC. Filled out from reference TRBV19 and TRBJ2-7, the complete variable domain reads DGGITQSPKYLFRKEGQNVTLSCEQNLNHDAMYWYRQDPGQGLRLIYYSQIVNDFQKGDIAEGYSVSREKKESFPLTVTSAQKNPTAFYLCASSIAGTPASEQYFGPGTRLTVT.

The genes are TRBV30 and TRBJ1-1, with 7 bases fitting TRBD1. CDR3 length equals 19 residues. Germline V gene lookup returns CDR1 GTSNPN and CDR2 SVGIG (reference sequence). Trimming cost V 6 bases and J 2 bases; bases outside gene matches: 24. In DNA form, the CDR3 reads TGTGCCTGTGACCTAAACAGGGGACTCGGCTACCTGGTTAACACTGAAGCTTTCTTT. Its protein product is CACDLNRGLGYLVNTEAFF.

The chain is built from TRBV4-2 and TRBJ1-4, with D possibly matching TRBD1 (6 bases). There are 16 residues in the CDR3. The ends were cut back, 0 bases at V and 1 base at J, with 9 bases in the middle. Germline V gene data show CDR1 as LGHNA and CDR2 as YNFKEQ. CDR3 nucleotide sequence: TGTGCCAGCAGCCAAGATTGGACAGTAACTAATGAAAAACTGTTTTTT. This gives the protein CASSQDWTVTNEKLFF.

This clone showed up just once. V and J are TRBV27 and TRBJ2-5; 7 nucleotides agree with TRBD1. Germline V gene sequence: CDR1 MNHEY, CDR2 SMNVEV (reference sequence). The length of the CDR3 is 14 residues. Losses at the gene ends were 5 bases for V and 1 base for J; bases not matched to a gene: 4. The CDR3 DNA sequence: TGTGCCAGCAGTCCCGACAGGGCCCAAGAGACCCAGTACTTC. Amino acids: CASSPDRAQETQYF.

The chain couples TRBV28 to TRBJ2-7, with D perhaps matching TRBD1 (6 bases). With 7 bases removed from V and 2 bases from J, the gap between germline ends came to 12 bases. The CDR3 totals 13 residues. Germline lookup yields CDR1 MDHEN and CDR2 SYDVKM. This CDR3 is CASKGHTPYEQYF. As DNA, the CDR3 is TGTGCCAGCAAGGGACATACTCCCTACGAGCAGTACTTC.

This CDR3 is CASSSEAGNYGYTF. As DNA, the CDR3 is TGTGCCAGCAGCTCGGAGGCAGGCAACTATGGCTACACCTTC. This chain uses TRBV11-2 with TRBJ1-2; D is unclear. Per the germline V gene, CDR1 is SGHAT and CDR2 is FQNNGV. This CDR3 spans 14 amino acids. Trimming cost V 4 bases and J 2 bases, with 11 bases left between them.

V gene TRBV21-1 combines with J gene TRBJ2-7; the D call in the table, TRBD1, was not verified against the DNA. TRBV21-1 is shown as a pseudogene. This CDR3 is built from 14 residues. The CDR3 DNA is TGTGCCAGCAGCAATAGACAGGGGAACCACGAGCAGTACTTC. Amino acids: CASSNRQGNHEQYF.

The V gene is TRBV5-1, the J gene TRBJ2-3; D call uncertain. This CDR3 has 11 residues. Per the germline V gene, CDR1 is SGHRS and CDR2 is YFSETQ. Trimming left V 6 bases short and J 5 bases short, with 7 bases between. CDR3: CASMSGDTQYF. The CDR3 DNA reads TGCGCCAGCATGAGTGGAGATACGCAGTATTTT.

The V call is TRBV28, the J call TRBJ1-1; no reliable D call. The length of the CDR3 is 13 residues. Between the trimmed V and J ends, which lost 7 bases and 11 bases, there was a span of 20 bases. In germline, CDR1 is MDHEN, CDR2 SYDVKM. This chain's CDR3 is CASTFEGMGYAFF. DNA for the CDR3: TGTGCCAGCACCTTCGAGGGTATGGGGTACGCTTTCTTT.

This chain joins TRBV14 and TRBJ2-6, with a weak D call TRBD1 (8 bases). V was clipped by 4 bases and J by 4 bases, with 17 bases between them. This CDR3 has 17 residues. CDR1 is SGHDN and CDR2 is FVKESK in the germline V gene. The chain's CDR3 is CASSPYRGGAGANVLTF. CDR3 nucleotide sequence: TGTGCCAGCAGCCCGTACAGGGGGGGGGCCGGGGCCAACGTCCTGACTTTC.

This chain links TRBV6-5 with TRBJ1-6; TRBD1 matches at 9 bases. Germline CDR1 MNHEY, CDR2 SVGAGI. The CDR3 extends over 13 amino acids. The V and J ends lost 8 bases and 6 bases, in that order; junction bases with no gene match: 2. The CDR3: CASGGQGNSPLHF. The CDR3 nucleotides read TGTGCCAGCGGGGGACAGGGTAATTCACCCCTCCACTTT.

The gene calls are TRBV27 and TRBJ2-3; maybe TRBD2 (7 bases). Between the trimmed V and J ends, which lost 4 bases and 4 bases, there was a span of 18 bases. There are 16 residues in the CDR3. In germline, CDR1 is MNHEY, CDR2 SMNVEV (reference sequence). The CDR3 reads CASSSRGGAEADTQYF. CDR3 coding DNA: TGTGCCAGCAGTTCTAGGGGGGGGGCGGAGGCAGATACGCAGTATTTT.

The V call is TRBV27, the J call TRBJ2-7; D uncertain. Deletions cut 5 bases from V and 6 bases from J, with 11 bases between. The length of the CDR3 is 12 residues. Germline V gene data show CDR1 as MNHEY and CDR2 as SMNVEV (reference sequence). CDR3 region: CASSTTRGEQYF. CDR3 coding DNA: TGTGCCAGCAGTACCACCAGAGGCGAGCAGTACTTC.

The chain employs TRBV6-1 and TRBJ2-3; D possibly corresponds to TRBD2 (5 bases). The CDR3 is 16 amino acids. V was shortened by 0 bases and J by 0 bases, with 10 bases between the two germline ends. CDR1 and CDR2 (germline): MNHNS, SASEGT. CDR3 in DNA: TGTGCCAGCAGTGAAGCCGGAGGCGGAAGCACAGATACGCAGTATTTT. Its translation is CASSEAGGGSTDTQYF.

Regarding this clone: In the same sample, other DNA sequences code for this CDR3. The V and J genes are TRBV5-1 and TRBJ2-5; D not resolved. This CDR3 has 13 residues. CDR1 is SGHRS, CDR2 YFSETQ, per germline. The V end was cut by 2 bases, the J end by 1 base, with 6 bases between. The CDR3 region is CASSLRGQETQYF. DNA for the CDR3: TGCGCCAGCAGCTTACGAGGCCAAGAGACCCAGTACTTC. Filled out from reference TRBV5-1 and TRBJ2-5, the complete variable domain reads KAGVTQTPRYLIKTRGQQVTLSCSPISGHRSVSWYQQTPGQGLQFLFEYFSETQRNKGNFPGRFSGRQFSNSRSEMNVSTLELGDSALYLCASSLRGQETQYFGPGTRLLVL.

Of note for this clone: An end of the junction differs from the germline gene, which may be a read error. The gene calls are TRBV5-1 and TRBJ2-7; D is unclear. The length of the CDR3 is 14 residues. Germline CDR1 reads SGHRS; CDR2 reads YFSETQ. Written as DNA, the CDR3 is TGCGCCAGCAGCCTGGGAACTGCCGCCCCGCTTCCCCACTTC. This translates into CASSLGTAAPLPHF.

The gene calls are TRBV9 and TRBJ2-1, with D perhaps TRBD2 (5 bases). The CDR3 runs 16 residues. Germline CDR1 reads SGDLS; CDR2 reads YYNGEE. Trimming took 0 bases from V and 4 from J, leaving 14 bases between them. CDR3 loop: CASSVGIPRGYNEQFF. The CDR3 DNA follows: TGTGCCAGCAGCGTAGGTATTCCTAGAGGGTACAATGAGCAGTTCTTC.

The V and J genes are TRBV28 and TRBJ1-1; 11 bases are shared with TRBD1. Losses at the gene ends were 6 bases for V and 5 bases for J; bases not matched to a gene: 11. Germline CDR1 and CDR2: MDHEN and SYDVKM. The CDR3 spans 16 residues. CDR3 loop: CASSTWTGGGGTEAFF. The CDR3 DNA is TGTGCCAGCAGCACGTGGACAGGGGGCGGGGGGACTGAAGCTTTCTTT.

The V gene is TRBV28, the J gene TRBJ2-2, with a tentative D call TRBD1 (5 bases). V was pared by 5 bases and J by 4 bases, with 14 bases between. Per the germline V gene, CDR1 is MDHEN and CDR2 is SYDVKM. The length of the CDR3 is 15 residues. The CDR3 is CASSPPGQGTGELFF. The DNA of the CDR3 is TGTGCCAGCAGTCCCCCCGGGCAGGGCACCGGGGAGCTGTTTTTT.